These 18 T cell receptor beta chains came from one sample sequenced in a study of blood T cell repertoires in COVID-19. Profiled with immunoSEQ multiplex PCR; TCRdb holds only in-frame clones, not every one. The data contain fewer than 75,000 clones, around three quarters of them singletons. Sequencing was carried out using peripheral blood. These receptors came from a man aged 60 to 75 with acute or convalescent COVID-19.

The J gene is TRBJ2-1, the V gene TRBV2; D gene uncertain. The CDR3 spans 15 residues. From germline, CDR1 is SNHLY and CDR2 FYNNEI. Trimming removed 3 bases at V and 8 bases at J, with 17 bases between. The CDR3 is CASSDPSRSVDEQFF. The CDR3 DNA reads TGTGCCAGCAGTGACCCTTCTCGTTCAGTGGATGAGCAGTTCTTC.

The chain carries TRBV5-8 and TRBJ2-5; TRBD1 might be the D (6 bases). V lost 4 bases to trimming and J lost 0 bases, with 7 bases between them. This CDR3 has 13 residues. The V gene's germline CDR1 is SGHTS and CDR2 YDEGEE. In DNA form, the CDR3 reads TGTGCCAGCAGCAACAGGGACCAAGAGACCCAGTACTTC. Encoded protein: CASSNRDQETQYF.

CDR3 in amino acids: CAISSDRGAQPQHF. CDR3 DNA: TGTGCCATCAGTTCCGACAGGGGGGCACAGCCCCAGCATTTT. The chain couples TRBV10-3 to TRBJ1-5, with TRBD1 matching over 9 bases. Germline CDR1 is ENHRY and CDR2 is SYGVKD. This CDR3 region has 14 residues. Trimming took 5 bases from V and 7 from J; bases not matched to a gene: 6.

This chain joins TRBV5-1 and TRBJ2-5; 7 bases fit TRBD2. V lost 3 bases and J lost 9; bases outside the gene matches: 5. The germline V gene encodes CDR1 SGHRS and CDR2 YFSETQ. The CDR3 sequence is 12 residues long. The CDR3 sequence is CASSSRGEAQYF. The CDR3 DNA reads TGCGCCAGCAGCTCTCGGGGGGAAGCCCAGTACTTC.

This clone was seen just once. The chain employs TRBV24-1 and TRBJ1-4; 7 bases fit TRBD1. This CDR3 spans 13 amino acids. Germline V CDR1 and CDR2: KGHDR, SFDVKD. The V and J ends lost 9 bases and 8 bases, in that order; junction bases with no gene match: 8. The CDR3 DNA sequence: TGTGCCACCGCCCGAACAGGGGAGGAAAAACTGTTTTTT. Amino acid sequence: CATARTGEEKLFF.

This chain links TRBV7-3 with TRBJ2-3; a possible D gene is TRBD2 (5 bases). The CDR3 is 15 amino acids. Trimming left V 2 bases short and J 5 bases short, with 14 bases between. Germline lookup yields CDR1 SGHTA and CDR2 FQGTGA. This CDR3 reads CASSLLGSRGDTQYF. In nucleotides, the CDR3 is TGTGCCAGCAGCTTATTGGGGTCCCGGGGAGATACGCAGTATTTT.

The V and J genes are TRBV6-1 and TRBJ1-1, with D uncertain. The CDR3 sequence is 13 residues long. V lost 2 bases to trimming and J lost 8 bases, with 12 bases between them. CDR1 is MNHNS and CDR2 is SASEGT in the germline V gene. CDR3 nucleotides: TGTGCCAGCAGTGAACTGGCGTCAGGCGAAGCTTTCTTT. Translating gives CASSELASGEAFF.

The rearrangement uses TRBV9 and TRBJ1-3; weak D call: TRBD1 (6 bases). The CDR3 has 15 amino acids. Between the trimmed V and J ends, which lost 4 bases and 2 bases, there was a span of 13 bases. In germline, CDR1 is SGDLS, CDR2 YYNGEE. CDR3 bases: TGTGCCAGCAGCATTTCACAGGGACCTGGAAACACCATATATTTT. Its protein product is CASSISQGPGNTIYF.

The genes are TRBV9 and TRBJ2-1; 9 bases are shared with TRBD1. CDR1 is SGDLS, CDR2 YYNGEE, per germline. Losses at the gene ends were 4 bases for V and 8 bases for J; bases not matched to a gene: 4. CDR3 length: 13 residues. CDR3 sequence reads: CASSQGQGYEQFF. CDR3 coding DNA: TGTGCCAGCAGCCAGGGACAGGGCTATGAGCAGTTCTTC.

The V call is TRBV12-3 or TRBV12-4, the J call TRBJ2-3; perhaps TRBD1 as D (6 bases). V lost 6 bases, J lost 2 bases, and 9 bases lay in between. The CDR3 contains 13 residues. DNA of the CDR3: TGTGCCAGCAGGAGACAGGCCACAGATACGCAGTATTTT. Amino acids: CASRRQATDTQYF.

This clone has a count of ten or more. CDR3 residues: CASRAGPAKNIQYF. The CDR3 DNA is TGTGCCAGCAGAGCGGGGCCAGCCAAAAACATTCAGTACTTC. The gene calls are TRBV6-5 and TRBJ2-4; 7 nucleotides agree with TRBD2. Germline values: CDR1 MNHEY, CDR2 SVGAGI. This CDR3 is 14 amino acids long. After removal of 6 bases from V and 0 bases from J, the junction contained 2 bases not matched to a gene.

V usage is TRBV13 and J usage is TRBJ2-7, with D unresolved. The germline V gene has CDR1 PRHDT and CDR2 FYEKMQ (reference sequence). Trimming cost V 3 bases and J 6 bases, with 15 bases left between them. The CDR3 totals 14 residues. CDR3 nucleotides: TGTGCCAGCAGCTTCCGACGGAGCAAACGCGAGCAGTACTTC. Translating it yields CASSFRRSKREQYF.

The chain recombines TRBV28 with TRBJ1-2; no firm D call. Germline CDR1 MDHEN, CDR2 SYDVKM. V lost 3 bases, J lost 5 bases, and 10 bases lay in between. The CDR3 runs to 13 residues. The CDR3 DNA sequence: TGTGCCAGCAGTTTTGGGTCGGGATATGGCTACACCTTC. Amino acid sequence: CASSFGSGYGYTF.

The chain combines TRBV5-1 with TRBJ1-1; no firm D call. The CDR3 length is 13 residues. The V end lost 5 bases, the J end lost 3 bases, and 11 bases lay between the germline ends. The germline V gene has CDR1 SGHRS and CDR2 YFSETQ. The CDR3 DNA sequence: TGCGCCAGCAGTCGTGATGCGGACACTGAAGCTTTCTTT. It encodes CASSRDADTEAFF.

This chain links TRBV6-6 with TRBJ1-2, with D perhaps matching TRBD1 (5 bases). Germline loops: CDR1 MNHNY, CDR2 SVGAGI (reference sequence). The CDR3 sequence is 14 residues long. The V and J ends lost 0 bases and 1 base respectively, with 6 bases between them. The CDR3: CASSYSQVNYGYTF. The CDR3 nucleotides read TGTGCCAGCAGTTACTCACAGGTTAACTATGGCTACACCTTC.

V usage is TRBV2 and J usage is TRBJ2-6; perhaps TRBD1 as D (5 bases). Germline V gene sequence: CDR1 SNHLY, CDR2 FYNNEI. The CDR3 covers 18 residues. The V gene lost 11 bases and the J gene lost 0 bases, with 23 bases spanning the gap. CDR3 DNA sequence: TGTGCCGGGCGTGGGGCAGGGCCTAGTACCTCTGGGGCCAACGTCCTGACTTTC. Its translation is CAGRGAGPSTSGANVLTF. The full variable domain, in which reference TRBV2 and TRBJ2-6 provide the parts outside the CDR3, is EPEVTQTPSHQVTQMGQEVILRCVPISNHLYFYWYRQILGQKVEFLVSFYNNEISEKSEIFDDQFSVERPDGSNFTLKIRSTKLEDSAMYFCAGRGAGPSTSGANVLTFGAGSRLTVL.

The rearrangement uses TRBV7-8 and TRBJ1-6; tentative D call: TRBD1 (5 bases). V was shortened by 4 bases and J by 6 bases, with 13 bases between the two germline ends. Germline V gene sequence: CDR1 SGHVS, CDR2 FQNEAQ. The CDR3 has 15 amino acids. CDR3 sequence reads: CASSSRREGNSPLHF. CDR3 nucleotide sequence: TGTGCCAGCAGCTCCCGCAGGGAGGGTAATTCACCCCTCCACTTT.

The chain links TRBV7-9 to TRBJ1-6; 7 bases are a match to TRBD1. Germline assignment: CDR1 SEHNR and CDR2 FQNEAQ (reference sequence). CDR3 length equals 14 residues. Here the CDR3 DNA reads TGTGCAAGCGGAGGGGGCACAGCTAATTCACCCCTCCACTTT. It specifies CASGGGTANSPLHF.